The entry below gives a single T cell receptor (beta chain) sequence along with its context. Measured with immunoSEQ multiplex PCR; TCRdb has only the in-frame clones, and not every one. Among roughly 120,000 clones listed, approximately 90% were seen once. The CDR3 sequence is 13 residues long. In germline, CDR1 is SGHTA, CDR2 FQGNSA. After removal of 6 bases from V and 6 bases from J, the junction contained 2 bases not matched to a gene. The data originate from a study of T cell responses to AZD1222 COVID-19 vaccine. The gene calls are TRBV7-2 and TRBJ1-2; 12 bases are a match to TRBD1. Sequencing used peripheral blood, obtained on day 0 of AZD1222 vaccination. This TCR came from an adult in good health. CDR3 sequence (DNA): TGTGCCAGCAGGGGACAGGGGGCCCATGGCTACACCTTC. As protein: CASRGQGAHGYTF.